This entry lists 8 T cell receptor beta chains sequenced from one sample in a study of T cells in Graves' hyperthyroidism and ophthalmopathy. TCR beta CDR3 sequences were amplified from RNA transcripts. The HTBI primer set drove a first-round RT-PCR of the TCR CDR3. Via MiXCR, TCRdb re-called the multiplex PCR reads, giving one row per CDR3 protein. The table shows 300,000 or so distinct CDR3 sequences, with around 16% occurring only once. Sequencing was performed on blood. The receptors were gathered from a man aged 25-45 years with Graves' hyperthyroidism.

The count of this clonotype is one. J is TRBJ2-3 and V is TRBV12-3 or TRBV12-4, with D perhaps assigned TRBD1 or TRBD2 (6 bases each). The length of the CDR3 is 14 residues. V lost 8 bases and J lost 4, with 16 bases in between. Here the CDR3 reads CASQVEGDPDTQYF. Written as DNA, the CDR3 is TGTGCCAGCCAGGTGGAGGGGGATCCAGATACGCAGTATTTT.

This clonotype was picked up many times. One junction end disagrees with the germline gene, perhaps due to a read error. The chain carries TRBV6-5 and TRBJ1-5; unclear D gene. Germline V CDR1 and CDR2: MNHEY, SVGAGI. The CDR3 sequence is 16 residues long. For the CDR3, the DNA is TGTGCCGGCAGTTACCGGGCCGGTTATAGCAATCAGCCCCAGCATTTT. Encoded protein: CAGSYRAGYSNQPQHF.

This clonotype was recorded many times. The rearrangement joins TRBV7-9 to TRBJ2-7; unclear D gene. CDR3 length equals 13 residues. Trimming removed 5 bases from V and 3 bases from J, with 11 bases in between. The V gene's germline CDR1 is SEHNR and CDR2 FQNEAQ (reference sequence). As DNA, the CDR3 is TGTGCCAGCAGCCCCCTCGTCGGCTACGAGCAGTACTTC. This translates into CASSPLVGYEQYF.

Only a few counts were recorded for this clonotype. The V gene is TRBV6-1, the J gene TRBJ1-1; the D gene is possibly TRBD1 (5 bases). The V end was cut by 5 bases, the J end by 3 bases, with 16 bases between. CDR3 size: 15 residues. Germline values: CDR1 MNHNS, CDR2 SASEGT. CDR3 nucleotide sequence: TGTGCCAGCAGTTATTCAGGGTCCAGGGACACTGAAGCTTTCTTT. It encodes CASSYSGSRDTEAFF.

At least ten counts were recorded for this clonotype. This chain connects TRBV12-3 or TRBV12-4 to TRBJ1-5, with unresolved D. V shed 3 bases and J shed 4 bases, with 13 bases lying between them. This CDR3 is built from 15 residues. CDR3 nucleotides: TGTGCCAGCAGTTTGTTCCCAGAGAAGAATCAGCCCCAGCATTTT. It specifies CASSLFPEKNQPQHF.

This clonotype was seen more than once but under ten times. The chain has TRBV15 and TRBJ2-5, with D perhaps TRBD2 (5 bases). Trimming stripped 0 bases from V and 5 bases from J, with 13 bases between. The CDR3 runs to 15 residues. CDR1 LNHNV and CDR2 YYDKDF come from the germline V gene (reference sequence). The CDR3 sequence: CATSRDPLTGETQYF. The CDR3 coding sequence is TGTGCCACCAGCAGAGACCCTTTGACGGGGGAGACCCAGTACTTC.

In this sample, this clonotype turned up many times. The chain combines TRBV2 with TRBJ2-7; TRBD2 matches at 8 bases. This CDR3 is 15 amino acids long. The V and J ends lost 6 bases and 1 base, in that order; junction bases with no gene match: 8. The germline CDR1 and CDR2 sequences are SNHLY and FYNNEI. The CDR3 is CASSERGRGSYEQYF. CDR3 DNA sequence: TGTGCCAGCAGCGAGCGGGGGCGCGGGTCCTACGAGCAGTACTTC.

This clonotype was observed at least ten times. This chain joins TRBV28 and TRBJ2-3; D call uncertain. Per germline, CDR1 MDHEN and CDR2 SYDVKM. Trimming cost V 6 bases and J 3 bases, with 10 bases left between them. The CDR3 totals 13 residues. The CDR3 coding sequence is TGTGCCAGCAGCCCTGTGTGGACAGATACGCAGTATTTT. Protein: CASSPVWTDTQYF.